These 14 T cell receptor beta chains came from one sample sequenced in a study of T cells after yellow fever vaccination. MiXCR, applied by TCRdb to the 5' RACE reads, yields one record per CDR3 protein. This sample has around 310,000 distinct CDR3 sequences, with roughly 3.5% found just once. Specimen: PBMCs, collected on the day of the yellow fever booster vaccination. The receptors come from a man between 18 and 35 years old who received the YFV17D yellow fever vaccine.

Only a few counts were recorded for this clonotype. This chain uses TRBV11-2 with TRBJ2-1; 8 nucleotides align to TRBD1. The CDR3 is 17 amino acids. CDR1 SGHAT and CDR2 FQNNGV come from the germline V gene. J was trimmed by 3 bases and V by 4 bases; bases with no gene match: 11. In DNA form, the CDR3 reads TGTGCCAGCAGCTCCCGGGACAGGCAAGAGGACTACAATGAGCAGTTCTTC. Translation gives CASSSRDRQEDYNEQFF.

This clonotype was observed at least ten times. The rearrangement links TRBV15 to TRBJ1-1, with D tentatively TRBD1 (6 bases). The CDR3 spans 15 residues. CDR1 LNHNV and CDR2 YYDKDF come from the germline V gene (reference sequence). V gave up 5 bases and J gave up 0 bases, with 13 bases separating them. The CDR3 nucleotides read TGTGCCACCAGCGGGACCGGACAGATGAACACTGAAGCTTTCTTT. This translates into CATSGTGQMNTEAFF.

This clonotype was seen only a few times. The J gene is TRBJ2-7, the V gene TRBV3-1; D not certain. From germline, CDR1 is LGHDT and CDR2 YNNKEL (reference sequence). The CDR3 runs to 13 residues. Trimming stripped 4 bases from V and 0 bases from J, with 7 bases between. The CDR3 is CASSLWTSYEQYF. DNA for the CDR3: TGTGCCAGCAGCCTCTGGACCTCCTACGAGCAGTACTTC.

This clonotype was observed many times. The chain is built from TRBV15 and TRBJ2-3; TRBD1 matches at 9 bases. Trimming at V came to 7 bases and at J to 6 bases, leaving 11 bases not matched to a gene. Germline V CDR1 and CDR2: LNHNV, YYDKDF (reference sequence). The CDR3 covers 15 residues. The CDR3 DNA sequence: TGTGCCACCAAAACCGGGACAGGGCCCCTGGATACGCAGTATTTT. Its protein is CATKTGTGPLDTQYF.

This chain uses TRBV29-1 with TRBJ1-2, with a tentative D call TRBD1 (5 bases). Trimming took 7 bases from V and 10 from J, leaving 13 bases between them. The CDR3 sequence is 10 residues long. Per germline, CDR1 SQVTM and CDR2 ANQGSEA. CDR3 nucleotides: TGCAGCGCCGAGGAGACAGTCTACACCTTC. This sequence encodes CSAEETVYTF.

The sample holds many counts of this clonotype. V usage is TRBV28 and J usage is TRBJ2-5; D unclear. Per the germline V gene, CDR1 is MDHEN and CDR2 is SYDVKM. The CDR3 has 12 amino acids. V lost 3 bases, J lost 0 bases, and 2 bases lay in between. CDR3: CASSFNQETQYF. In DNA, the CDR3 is TGTGCCAGCAGTTTTAACCAAGAGACCCAGTACTTC. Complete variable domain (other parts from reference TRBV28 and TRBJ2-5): DVKVTQSSRYLVKRTGEKVFLECVQDMDHENMFWYRQDPGLGLRLIYFSYDVKMKEKGDIPEGYSVSREKKERFSLILESASTNQTSMYLCASSFNQETQYFGPGTRLLVL.

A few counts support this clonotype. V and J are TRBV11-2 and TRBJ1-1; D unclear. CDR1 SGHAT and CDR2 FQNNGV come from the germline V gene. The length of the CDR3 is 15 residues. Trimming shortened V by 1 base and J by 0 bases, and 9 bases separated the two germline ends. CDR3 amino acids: CASSLVGSMNTEAFF. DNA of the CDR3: TGTGCCAGCAGCTTAGTTGGGAGTATGAACACTGAAGCTTTCTTT. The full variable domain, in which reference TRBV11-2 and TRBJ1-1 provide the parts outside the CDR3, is EAGVAQSPRYKIIEKRQSVAFWCNPISGHATLYWYQQILGQGPKLLIQFQNNGVVDDSQLPKDRFSAERLKGVDSTLKIQPAKLEDSAVYLCASSLVGSMNTEAFFGQGTRLTVV.

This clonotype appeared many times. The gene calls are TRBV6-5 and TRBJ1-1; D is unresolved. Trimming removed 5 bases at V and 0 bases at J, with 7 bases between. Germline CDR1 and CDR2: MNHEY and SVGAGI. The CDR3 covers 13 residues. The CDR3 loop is CASSNQMNTEAFF. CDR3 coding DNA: TGTGCCAGCAGTAACCAAATGAACACTGAAGCTTTCTTT.

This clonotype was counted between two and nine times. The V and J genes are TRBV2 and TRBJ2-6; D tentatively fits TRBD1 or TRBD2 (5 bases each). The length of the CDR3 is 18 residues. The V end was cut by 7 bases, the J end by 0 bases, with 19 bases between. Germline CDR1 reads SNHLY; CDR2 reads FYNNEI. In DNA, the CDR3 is TGTGCCAGCACTGACCTCCGGGACCGATTCTCTGGGGCCAACGTCCTGACTTTC. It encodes CASTDLRDRFSGANVLTF.

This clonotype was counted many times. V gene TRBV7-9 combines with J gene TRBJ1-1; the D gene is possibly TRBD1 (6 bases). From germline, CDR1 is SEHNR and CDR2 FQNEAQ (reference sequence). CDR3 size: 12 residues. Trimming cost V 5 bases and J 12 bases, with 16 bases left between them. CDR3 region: CASSVPQGLSFF. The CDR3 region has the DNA TGTGCCAGCAGCGTACCCCAGGGGTTATCTTTCTTT.

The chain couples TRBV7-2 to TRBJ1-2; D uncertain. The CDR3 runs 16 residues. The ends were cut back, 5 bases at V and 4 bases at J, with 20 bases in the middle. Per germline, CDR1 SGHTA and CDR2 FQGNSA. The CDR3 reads CASSPAFVGFSYGYTF. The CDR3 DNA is TGTGCCAGCAGCCCCGCATTTGTGGGGTTTTCCTATGGCTACACCTTC.

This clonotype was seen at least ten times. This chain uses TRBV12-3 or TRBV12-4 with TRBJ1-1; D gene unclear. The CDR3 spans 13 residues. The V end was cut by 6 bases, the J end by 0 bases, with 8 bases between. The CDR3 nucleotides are TGTGCCAGCAGGAAAAAAATGAACACTGAAGCTTTCTTT. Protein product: CASRKKMNTEAFF.

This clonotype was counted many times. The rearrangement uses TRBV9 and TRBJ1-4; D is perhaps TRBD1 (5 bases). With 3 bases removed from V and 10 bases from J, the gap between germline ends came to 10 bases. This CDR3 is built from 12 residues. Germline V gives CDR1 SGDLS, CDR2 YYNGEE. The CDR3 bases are TGTGCCAGCAGCGCGAACGGGGGAAAACTGTTTTTT. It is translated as CASSANGGKLFF.

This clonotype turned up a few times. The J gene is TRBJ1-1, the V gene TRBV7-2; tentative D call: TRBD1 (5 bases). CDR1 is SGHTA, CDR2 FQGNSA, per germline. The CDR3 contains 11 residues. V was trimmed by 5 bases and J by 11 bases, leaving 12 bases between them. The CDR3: CASSPTDVAFF. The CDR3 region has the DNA TGTGCCAGCAGCCCGACAGATGTCGCTTTCTTT.